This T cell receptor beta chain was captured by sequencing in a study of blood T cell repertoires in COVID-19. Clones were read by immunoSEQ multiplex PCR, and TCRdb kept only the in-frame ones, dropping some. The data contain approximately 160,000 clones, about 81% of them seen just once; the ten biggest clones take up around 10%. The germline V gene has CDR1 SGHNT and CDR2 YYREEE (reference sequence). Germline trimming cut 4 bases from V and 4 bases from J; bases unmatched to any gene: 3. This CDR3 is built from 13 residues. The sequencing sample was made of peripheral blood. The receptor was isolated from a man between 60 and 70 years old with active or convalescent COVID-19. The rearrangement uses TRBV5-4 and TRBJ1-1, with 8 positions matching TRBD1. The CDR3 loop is CASSLTGGTEAFF. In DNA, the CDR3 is TGTGCCAGCAGCCTAACAGGGGGCACTGAAGCTTTCTTT.